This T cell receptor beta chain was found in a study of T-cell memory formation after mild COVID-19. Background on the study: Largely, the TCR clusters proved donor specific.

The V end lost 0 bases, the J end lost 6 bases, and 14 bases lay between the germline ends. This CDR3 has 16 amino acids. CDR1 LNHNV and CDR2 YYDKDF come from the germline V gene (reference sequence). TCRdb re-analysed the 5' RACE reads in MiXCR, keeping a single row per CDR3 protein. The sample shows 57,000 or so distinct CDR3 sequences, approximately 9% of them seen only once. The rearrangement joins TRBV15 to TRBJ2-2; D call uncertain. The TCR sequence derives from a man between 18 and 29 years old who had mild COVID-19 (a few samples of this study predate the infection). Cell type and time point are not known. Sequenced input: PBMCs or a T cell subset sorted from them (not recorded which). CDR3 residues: CATSRDLRQDAGELFF. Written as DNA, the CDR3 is TGTGCCACCAGCAGAGATCTCAGGCAGGACGCCGGGGAGCTGTTTTTT.